This is a list of T cell receptor beta chains from one sample in a study of Ad26.COV2.S vaccination and SARS-CoV-2 variants. TCRdb's table, derived via immunoSEQ multiplex PCR, lists solely in-frame clones and lacks some. Counted here are hundreds of thousands of clones, around 89% occurring once; the ten biggest clones make up approximately 5%. This material consisted of peripheral blood, taken in a trial of Ad26.COV2.S vaccine versus placebo. The receptors here all came from a person between 18 and 60 years old who received the Ad26.COV2.S COVID-19 vaccine or a placebo. The conserved cysteine and the conserved F or W are not part of the CDR3 here. Each record gives: V gene, J gene, CDR3 length, D gene, CDR3 protein. A D gene is named only where the DNA matches it firmly.

>TRBV5-5|TRBJ2-7|12|-
ASSLAGAVYEQY
>TRBV16|TRBJ1-5|13|-
ASSQSMVNNQPQH
>TRBV5-1|TRBJ1-3|13|-
ASSEGVASGNTIY
>TRBV7-2|TRBJ1-5|12|TRBD1
ASNLYRGDQPQH
>TRBV24-1|TRBJ2-1|12|TRBD2
ATSGVAGNNEQF
>TRBV19|TRBJ1-1|12|TRBD1
ASSRQGLNTEAF
>TRBV9|TRBJ2-1|15|-
ASSVEERRGEYNEQF
>TRBV5-6|TRBJ1-6|12|-
ASSFGIANSPLH
>TRBV9|TRBJ2-5|11|-
ASSVAGQETQY
>TRBV5-5|TRBJ2-4|12|-
ASSLAVAKNIQY
>TRBV28|TRBJ2-1|14|TRBD2
ASSSPGTNPYNEQF
>TRBV5-6|TRBJ2-3|11|-
ASSQGTLGTQY
>TRBV5-8|TRBJ2-1|12|TRBD2
ASSRGLARDEQF
>TRBV3-1/TRBV3-2|TRBJ1-1|10|-
ASSRTDAEAF
>TRBV20-1|TRBJ2-7|12|-
SASLGAGLDEQY
>TRBV6-1|TRBJ1-2|12|-
ASSEAVRDYGYT
>TRBV2|TRBJ1-1|12|-
ASSEASGRTEAF
>TRBV28|TRBJ1-5|13|-
ASSFLQGNNQPQH
>TRBV6-5|TRBJ1-4|13|TRBD1
ASRTTGTGVEKLF
>TRBV29-1|TRBJ2-1|12|TRBD2
SVDPGLAYNEQF
>TRBV5-6|TRBJ2-5|11|-
ASSLDFEETQY
>TRBV6-5|TRBJ2-7|13|-
ASRVGEVITWEQY
>TRBV28|TRBJ2-3|13|-
ASSLGGGGTDTQY
>TRBV6-5|TRBJ2-1|12|-
ASREAGLPNEQF
>TRBV6-4|TRBJ2-1|13|-
ASSDSRVFRGEQF
>TRBV24-1|TRBJ2-1|14|TRBD2
ATSGNLAGGDNEQF
>TRBV6-1|TRBJ1-2|12|-
ASSEEGRVGGYT
>TRBV29-1|TRBJ1-2|13|TRBD1
SVEGQGAGNYGYT
>TRBV2|TRBJ1-6|13|TRBD1
ASSEGTGATSPLH
>TRBV18|TRBJ1-2|11|-
ASSPGTEYGYT
>TRBV27|TRBJ2-2|11|-
ASSLRRAGELF
>TRBV18|TRBJ2-7|11|TRBD2
ASSLAGSYEQY
>TRBV28|TRBJ1-2|13|-
ASSFRAGTNYGYT
>TRBV10-2|TRBJ2-7|12|TRBD1
ASSGAQGFDEQY
>TRBV27|TRBJ2-1|12|-
ASSQRRGVGEQF
>TRBV13|TRBJ2-5|13|TRBD1
ASSQRGLAAETQY
>TRBV13|TRBJ2-7|13|TRBD1
ASGPHRGISGEQY
>TRBV7-9|TRBJ1-2|12|-
ASSLGNQGYGYT
>TRBV3-1/TRBV3-2|TRBJ2-5|12|-
ASSHRTGQETQY
>TRBV4-1|TRBJ2-5|12|-
ASSQVPRAETQY
>TRBV15|TRBJ2-5|14|TRBD1
ATSSQRTGRVGTQY
>TRBV4-1|TRBJ1-5|14|TRBD1
ASSTFRGDSNQPQH
>TRBV2|TRBJ2-2|13|-
ASGRDNTNTGELF
>TRBV19|TRBJ2-3|12|-
ASRTGLNTDTQY
>TRBV19|TRBJ1-1|13|TRBD1
ASRSQGTGETEAF
>TRBV7-9|TRBJ1-1|11|-
ASGGPLNTEAF
>TRBV9|TRBJ2-5|14|TRBD2
ASSVGALANQETQY
>TRBV4-1|TRBJ1-2|13|-
ASSQDYSPGVSST
>TRBV7-9|TRBJ2-7|14|-
ASSQSDVSWYYEQY
>TRBV4-1|TRBJ1-1|13|-
ASSQGLQGRAEAF
>TRBV9|TRBJ1-1|12|-
ASSVHSGVTEAF
>TRBV7-8|TRBJ2-7|14|TRBD1
ASSLVSGQGAYEQY
>TRBV2|TRBJ2-5|14|TRBD1
ASRADRGLLEETQY
>TRBV10-3|TRBJ2-7|14|-
AISESRVAGRYEQY